This record concerns one T cell receptor (beta chain) sequence. From blood CD8+ and CD4+ T cells, the TCR beta chain was sequenced. While CD8+ and CD4+ T cells were isolated negatively, TEMRA cells were enriched by FACS. The CDR3 length is 18 residues. Germline CDR1 is LGHDT and CDR2 is YNNKEL (reference sequence). J lost 0 bases, V lost 3 bases, and 13 bases had no gene match. After extraction with the RNeasy kit, about 0.5 to 1 ug of the RNA was reverse transcribed using random hexamers. By means of immunoSEQ multiplex PCR, TCR beta CDR3 spanning 54 Vbeta and 13 Jbeta underwent amplification. One entry per CDR3 protein results from TCRdb running MiXCR on the immunoSEQ multiplex PCR reads. The data contain nearly 25,000 distinct CDR3 sequences, just under 95% of them seen just once; the ten biggest clones take up around 0.62%. The sample belongs to a study of CD8 T cells in Susac syndrome. As for the study in general: When blood was drawn, patients with Susac syndrome were on intravenous immunoglobulin alone, on corticosteroids, or therapy-naive.

The receptor was derived from a human donor with Susac syndrome. The chain joins TRBV3-1 to TRBJ1-2, with 7 bases aligning to TRBD1. Sample: CD8+ T cells from PBMCs. The CDR3 sequence: CASSHPRRRQGSNYGYTF. As DNA, the CDR3 is TGTGCCAGCAGCCACCCTCGACGGCGACAGGGATCTAACTATGGCTACACCTTC.